What follows are 17 T cell receptor beta chains derived from one specimen sequenced in a study of T cell responses to AZD1222 COVID-19 vaccine. Assay used: immunoSEQ multiplex PCR; TCRdb lists only in-frame clones, some missing. The sample shows about 100,000 clones, 85% to 90% of them seen only once. Specimen: peripheral blood, collected on day 0 of AZD1222 vaccination. These receptors all come from an adult in good health.

The V call is TRBV11-3, the J call TRBJ1-1; D ambiguous. CDR3 length equals 11 residues. V lost 3 bases, J lost 7 bases, and 6 bases lay in between. Looked up from germline, CDR1 is SGHNT and CDR2 is YENEEA. CDR3 sequence (DNA): TGTGCCAGCAGCTTTAGAAATGAAGCTTTCTTT. Its translation is CASSFRNEAFF. Supplemented by reference TRBV11-3 and TRBJ1-1, the full variable domain reads EAGVVQSPRYKIIEKKQPVAFWCNPISGHNTLYWYLQNLGQGPELLIRYENEEAVDDSQLPKDRFSAERLKGVDSTLKIQPAELGDSAVYLCASSFRNEAFFGQGTRLTVV.

The J gene is TRBJ1-4, the V gene TRBV7-9, with 10 bases matching TRBD1. From germline, CDR1 is SEHNR and CDR2 FQNEAQ (reference sequence). This CDR3 contains 17 residues. After removal of 0 bases from V and 4 bases from J, the junction contained 5 bases not matched to a gene. The CDR3 coding sequence is TGTGCCAGCAGCTTAGCGAGGGGACAGGGGATTAATGAAAAACTGTTTTTT. Translated, it gives CASSLARGQGINEKLFF.

This clone was seen a handful of times. The chain couples TRBV5-1 to TRBJ1-3; TRBD1 is a possible D gene (6 bases). Germline CDR1 is SGHRS and CDR2 is YFSETQ. There are 15 residues in the CDR3. V lost 2 bases to trimming and J lost 2 bases, with 11 bases between them. Here the CDR3 reads CASSLQGNTGNTIYF. As DNA, the CDR3 is TGCGCCAGCAGCTTACAGGGAAATACTGGAAACACCATATATTTT.

The gene calls are TRBV27 and TRBJ2-7; D gene uncertain. Germline lookup yields CDR1 MNHEY and CDR2 SMNVEV (reference sequence). Trimming removed 4 bases from V and 6 bases from J, with 16 bases in between. This CDR3 has 14 residues. The CDR3 sequence: CASSSPGTGGEQYF. CDR3 sequence (DNA): TGTGCCAGCAGTTCCCCCGGTACGGGTGGCGAGCAGTACTTC.

The chain combines TRBV29-1 with TRBJ2-5; 8 nucleotides match TRBD2. V lost 4 bases and J lost 2; bases outside the gene matches: 12. The CDR3 spans 16 residues. Germline CDR1 SQVTM, CDR2 ANQGSEA. The CDR3 loop reads CSVGLRGERFQETQYF. CDR3 bases: TGCAGCGTTGGATTGCGGGGGGAGCGATTTCAAGAGACCCAGTACTTC. Full variable domain (remainder filled in from reference TRBV29-1 and TRBJ2-5): SAVISQKPSRDICQRGTSLTIQCQVDSQVTMMFWYRQQPGQSLTLIATANQGSEATYESGFVIDKFPISRPNLTFSTLTVSNMSPEDSSIYLCSVGLRGERFQETQYFGPGTRLLVL.

The rearrangement uses TRBV2 and TRBJ2-1, with TRBD1 matching 11 bases. The ends lost 8 bases at V and 6 bases at J; junction bases unmatched: 6. CDR1 and CDR2 from the germline V gene are SNHLY and FYNNEI. This CDR3 contains 14 residues. CDR3 sequence: CASFGTGGGNEQFF. The CDR3 DNA reads TGTGCCAGCTTTGGGACAGGGGGAGGCAATGAGCAGTTCTTC.

The V and J genes are TRBV4-3 and TRBJ1-1; D is uncertain. CDR3 length equals 14 residues. The V end lost 0 bases, the J end lost 8 bases, and 13 bases lay between the germline ends. The germline V gene has CDR1 LGHNA and CDR2 YSLEER. The CDR3: CASSQDTFAGEAFF. For the CDR3, the DNA is TGCGCCAGCAGCCAAGATACCTTTGCAGGAGAAGCTTTCTTT.

The chain couples TRBV2 to TRBJ1-2, with D possibly matching TRBD1 (5 bases). The CDR3 is made up of 15 amino acids. Trimming shortened V by 6 bases and J by 1 base, and 15 bases separated the two germline ends. Germline CDR1 is SNHLY and CDR2 is FYNNEI. The CDR3 reads CASRSGSSGNYGYTF. Written as DNA, the CDR3 is TGTGCCAGCAGATCAGGGTCGTCGGGTAACTATGGCTACACCTTC.

V and J are TRBV7-8 and TRBJ1-1; D is unclear. The V end lost 5 bases, the J end lost 3 bases, and 7 bases lay between the germline ends. CDR1 and CDR2 from the germline V gene are SGHVS and FQNEAQ. The CDR3 is made up of 12 amino acids. The CDR3 DNA sequence: TGTGCCAGCAGCCACGATTACACTGAAGCTTTCTTT. Translation: CASSHDYTEAFF.

The V call is TRBV11-2, the J call TRBJ1-2, with D uncertain. Per the germline V gene, CDR1 is SGHAT and CDR2 is FQNNGV. The CDR3 extends over 13 amino acids. Trimming removed 1 base from V and 10 bases from J, with 13 bases in between. DNA for the CDR3: TGTGCCAGCAGCTTAGGTTCCTCGAGCGACTACACCTTC. Its protein product is CASSLGSSSDYTF.

The V gene is TRBV5-6, the J gene TRBJ2-7, with 8 bases identical to TRBD2. Germline V CDR1 and CDR2: SGHDT, YYEEEE. The CDR3 runs 14 residues. Trimming cost V 3 bases and J 6 bases; bases outside gene matches: 8. The DNA of the CDR3 is TGTGCCAGCAGCTGGAATCGACTAGCGAGCGAGCAGTACTTC. Protein sequence: CASSWNRLASEQYF.

The rearrangement uses TRBV5-4 and TRBJ2-5; 10 bases are a match to TRBD2. Germline V gene lookup returns CDR1 SGHNT and CDR2 YYREEE (reference sequence). The CDR3 consists of 18 residues. Germline trimming cut 4 bases from V and 3 bases from J; bases unmatched to any gene: 15. CDR3 region: CASSPKAGGLSGKETQYF. The CDR3 nucleotides are TGTGCCAGCAGCCCCAAAGCGGGGGGGCTTTCCGGCAAAGAGACCCAGTACTTC.

This chain connects TRBV12-5 to TRBJ2-7, with a tentative D call TRBD2 (7 bases). The V gene lost 3 bases and the J gene lost 7 bases, with 13 bases spanning the gap. Germline CDR1 reads LGHNT; CDR2 reads FRNRAP. The CDR3 covers 13 residues. The CDR3 coding sequence is TGTGCTAGTGGTTTACAACAGGGAGGGGAGCAGTACTTC. Translation: CASGLQQGGEQYF.

This chain uses TRBV7-2 with TRBJ2-2, with TRBD1 matching over 9 bases. Germline CDR1 is SGHTA and CDR2 is FQGNSA. The CDR3 totals 15 residues. V was pared by 7 bases and J by 7 bases, with 10 bases of the junction left unmatched. CDR3 bases: TGTGCCAGCAACCCCGGGACAGGGAGAAGCGGGGAGCTGTTTTTT. Translating it yields CASNPGTGRSGELFF.

The V and J genes are TRBV28 and TRBJ2-7, with D possibly TRBD2 on 5 matching bases. Trimming left V 4 bases short and J 2 bases short, with 12 bases between. CDR3 length: 14 amino acids. CDR1 is MDHEN, CDR2 SYDVKM, per germline. CDR3 in DNA: TGTGCCAGCAGTTCGGGATCGCTCGCCTACGAGCAGTACTTC. This encodes CASSSGSLAYEQYF. Full variable domain (outside the CDR3, taken from reference TRBV28 and TRBJ2-7): DVKVTQSSRYLVKRTGEKVFLECVQDMDHENMFWYRQDPGLGLRLIYFSYDVKMKEKGDIPEGYSVSREKKERFSLILESASTNQTSMYLCASSSGSLAYEQYFGPGTRLTVT.

The V call is TRBV9, the J call TRBJ1-1, with a weak D call TRBD1 (6 bases). V lost 0 bases, J lost 2 bases, and 11 bases lay in between. The CDR3 contains 15 residues. Looked up from germline, CDR1 is SGDLS and CDR2 is YYNGEE. CDR3 nucleotide sequence: TGTGCCAGCAGCGTAGCGGGGGCAACTAACACTGAAGCTTTCTTT. Translating it yields CASSVAGATNTEAFF.

This clone was recorded many times. The gene calls are TRBV6-6 and TRBJ1-2; 8 bases match TRBD1. The CDR3 length is 14 residues. Germline CDR1 MNHNY, CDR2 SVGAGI (reference sequence). V dropped 1 base and J dropped 6; count of bases not matched to a gene: 4. CDR3 coding DNA: TGTGCCAGCAGTTACTTGACAGGGGAGCATGGCTACACCTTC. This gives the protein CASSYLTGEHGYTF.